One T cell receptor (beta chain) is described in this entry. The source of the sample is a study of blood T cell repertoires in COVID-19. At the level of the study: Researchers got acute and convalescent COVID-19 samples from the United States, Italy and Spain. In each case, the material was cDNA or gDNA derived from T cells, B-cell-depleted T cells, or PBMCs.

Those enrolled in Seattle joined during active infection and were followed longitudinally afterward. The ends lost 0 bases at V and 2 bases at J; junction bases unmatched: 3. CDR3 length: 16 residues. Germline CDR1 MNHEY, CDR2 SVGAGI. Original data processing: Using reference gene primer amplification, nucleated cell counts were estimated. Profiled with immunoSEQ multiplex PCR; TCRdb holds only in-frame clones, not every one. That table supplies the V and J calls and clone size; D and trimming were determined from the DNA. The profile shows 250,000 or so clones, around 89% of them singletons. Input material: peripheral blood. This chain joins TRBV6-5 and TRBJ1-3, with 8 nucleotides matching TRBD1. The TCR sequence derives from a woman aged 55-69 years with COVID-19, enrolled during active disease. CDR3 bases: TGTGCCAGCAGTTACTCGGACAGGGTGGCTGGAAACACCATATATTTT. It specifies CASSYSDRVAGNTIYF.